The 17 T cell receptor beta chains below were found in one sample sequenced in a study of T cells expressing NK-cell markers. TCRdb reprocessed the 5' RACE reads; each CDR3 protein has one entry and no DNA is given. This table lists about 550,000 distinct CDR3 sequences. The specimen was blood T cells: a sorted CD56 or NKG2C T cell subset, CD4+ or CD8+ T cells, or bulk PBMC T cells (not recorded which). All receptors come from a man between 18 and 35 years old in good health.

The chain couples TRBV5-1 to TRBJ2-5; with no DNA, the TCRdb D assignment of TRBD1 cannot be verified. The CDR3 spans 15 residues. CDR1 SGHRS and CDR2 YFSETQ come from the germline V gene. This chain's CDR3 is CASGRPGTEQETQYF. The whole variable domain, remainder taken from reference TRBV5-1 and TRBJ2-5, is KAGVTQTPRYLIKTRGQQVTLSCSPISGHRSVSWYQQTPGQGLQFLFEYFSETQRNKGNFPGRFSGRQFSNSRSEMNVSTLELGDSALYLCASGRPGTEQETQYFGPGTRLLVL.

V gene TRBV5-1 combines with J gene TRBJ2-1. CDR1 and CDR2 from the germline V gene are SGHRS and YFSETQ. This CDR3 has 12 residues. The CDR3 here is CASSLPQSWQFF.

CDR3: CATSGGSLDTEAFF. This chain joins TRBV6-2 or TRBV6-3 and TRBJ1-1. The germline V gene encodes CDR1 MNHEY and CDR2 SVGEGT. This CDR3 comprises 14 residues.

V and J are TRBV6-1 and TRBJ1-4; with no DNA, the TCRdb D assignment of TRBD1 cannot be verified. The CDR3 runs to 15 residues. Germline lookup yields CDR1 MNHNS and CDR2 SASEGT. CDR3 sequence: CASSAFGTGTEKLFF.

CDR3 residues: CASSSFSVRTDTQYF. The chain links TRBV12-3 or TRBV12-4 to TRBJ2-3. CDR3 length equals 15 residues.

This chain links TRBV12-3 or TRBV12-4 with TRBJ1-1; TCRdb's D call, TRBD1, is unchecked because there is no DNA. This CDR3 has 14 residues. The CDR3 spells CASIFTGDRAEAFF.

This chain uses TRBV6-5 with TRBJ1-5; TCRdb's D call of TRBD1 is untestable without DNA. Germline loops: CDR1 MNHEY, CDR2 SVGAGI. The CDR3 is 13 amino acids. The CDR3 loop reads CASKEYPHQPQHF.

The chain carries TRBV12-3 or TRBV12-4 and TRBJ2-2; the TCRdb D gene call, TRBD2, has no DNA to confirm it. The CDR3 loop spans 15 amino acids. CDR3 sequence reads: CASRTSGMSSGELFF.

The CDR3: CASTPLTGGSPETQYF. The genes are TRBV12-3 or TRBV12-4 and TRBJ2-5; TCRdb gives TRBD1 as the D gene, but with no DNA this cannot be confirmed. This CDR3 has 16 residues.

The V call is TRBV7-9, the J call TRBJ1-2; no DNA is available, so the TRBD1 call from TCRdb remains unchecked. This CDR3 is built from 16 residues. Germline-derived CDR1 and CDR2 are SEHNR and FQNEAQ (reference sequence). The CDR3 protein is CASSSPPRDREYGYTF.

The rearrangement joins TRBV7-9 to TRBJ1-1; TCRdb names TRBD1, which stays unverified in the absence of DNA. CDR3 length equals 13 residues. Looked up from germline, CDR1 is SEHNR and CDR2 is FQNEAQ (reference sequence). The CDR3 protein is CASSWDRPSEAFF.

The CDR3: CASIPPGTVDGIDTQYF. This chain uses TRBV5-5 with TRBJ2-3; checking the TCRdb D call of TRBD2 is not possible without DNA. The CDR3 runs to 17 residues. CDR1 and CDR2 from the germline V gene are SGHKS and YYEKEE (reference sequence).

The rearrangement links TRBV7-6 to TRBJ2-5; TCRdb returns TRBD1, unconfirmable since there is no DNA. CDR1 is SGHVS, CDR2 FNYEAQ, per germline. The CDR3 extends over 15 amino acids. The CDR3 is CASSLGAGAGETQYF.

This chain links TRBV7-9 with TRBJ2-7; without DNA, the TCRdb call of TRBD1 cannot be checked. The CDR3 has 14 residues. Germline V gene data show CDR1 as SEHNR and CDR2 as FQNEAQ (reference sequence). The CDR3 spells CASTLGTGFYEQYF.

The chain employs TRBV29-1 and TRBJ2-5; with no DNA, the TCRdb D assignment of TRBD1 cannot be verified. CDR3 length: 15 residues. CDR1 is SQVTM and CDR2 is ANQGSEA in the germline V gene. CDR3 protein: CSAAPLQGVQETQYF.

The rearrangement links TRBV7-9 to TRBJ2-5; TCRdb picks TRBD2, but there is no DNA to check that call. CDR3 length: 14 amino acids. Germline V CDR1 and CDR2: SEHNR, FQNEAQ (reference sequence). CDR3 sequence: CASSSSPSEETQYF. Together with reference TRBV7-9 and TRBJ2-5, the CDR3 gives the full variable domain: DTGVSQNPRHKITKRGQNVTFRCDPISEHNRLYWYRQTLGQGPEFLTYFQNEAQLEKSRLLSDRFSAERPKGSFSTLEIQRTEQGDSAMYLCASSSSPSEETQYFGPGTRLLVL.

J is TRBJ2-5 and V is TRBV3-1; the TCRdb D gene call, TRBD2, has no DNA to confirm it. Germline CDR1 LGHDT, CDR2 YNNKEL (reference sequence). The CDR3 consists of 17 residues. CDR3 amino acids: CASSQPSGLAGGETQYF.